This T cell receptor (beta chain) was captured by sequencing in a study of blood T cells in healthy people across ages. Overall study findings and caveats: Conclusively comparing naive with antigen-experienced cells was impossible with unsorted PBMCs. Roughly linearly, TCR beta diversity per million T cells fell as age increased.

The CDR3 loop spans 16 amino acids. V gave up 4 bases and J gave up 4 bases; unmatched junction bases: 10. The germline CDR1 and CDR2 sequences are SGHRS and YFSETQ. Alongside a J-beta primer mix, a sample-barcoded 5' primer served in a second PCR lasting 7 to 11 cycles. Through a template-switch adaptor with 12 random nucleotides, each cDNA molecule received a tag. TCRdb redid the calling of the 5' RACE reads with MiXCR, one entry per CDR3 protein. Here the sample spans about 680,000 distinct CDR3 sequences, 49% being singletons. In this sample, this clonotype turned up once. Its matching antigen is unknown.

V usage is TRBV5-1 and J usage is TRBJ2-3, with 9 bases aligning to TRBD2. The TCR was taken from an older woman in good health. The specimen sequenced was blood. The CDR3 protein is CASSPGLARAADTQYF. The DNA of the CDR3 is TGCGCCAGCAGCCCTGGACTAGCGCGAGCGGCAGATACGCAGTATTTT.